This section outlines one TCR beta chain sequence together with its context. Antigen: not known. From germline, CDR1 is ENHRY and CDR2 SYGVKD. Deletions cut 2 bases from V and 7 bases from J, with 8 bases between. This CDR3 has 12 amino acids. These data originate in a study of OX40 agonist ivuxolimab in advanced cancers. Notes on the study in general: More expanded clones were seen, on average, in CD8+ T cells than in CD4+.

Sequenced by immunoSEQ multiplex PCR; TCRdb stores in-frame clones only, minus some. The table records more than 20,000 clones, approximately 85% of them present only once. This receptor was obtained from an adult with an advanced solid tumor such as melanoma, head and neck, liver or kidney cancer. The chain carries TRBV10-3 and TRBJ1-1; no definite D call. Sequenced here: CD4+ or CD8+ T cells sorted from blood, sampled in a trial of the OX40 agonist ivuxolimab. CDR3 sequence: CAISEGGLEAFF. CDR3 DNA: TGTGCCATCAGTGAGGGTGGACTTGAAGCTTTCTTT.